This TCR beta chain came from a study of blood T cell repertoires in COVID-19. Study details: T cells, B-cell-depleted T cells, or PBMCs provided the cDNA or gDNA that served as material.

The sample holds a few counts of this clone. The trim removed 4 bases at V and 9 bases at J, leaving 7 bases unmatched. From germline, CDR1 is WSHSY and CDR2 SAAADI. The CDR3 loop spans 16 amino acids. Assay: immunoSEQ multiplex PCR; the TCRdb copy retains only in-frame clones and omits some. The sample includes 180,000 or so clones, about nine tenths seen only once; the top ten take around 1.7%. Sequences were obtained from peripheral blood. The chain couples TRBV10-2 to TRBJ2-1; 15 positions match TRBD2. The TCR comes from a man between 18 and 35 years old with active or convalescent COVID-19. The CDR3 loop is CASSGGTSGGRGEQFF. The CDR3 DNA is TGCGCCAGCAGTGGGGGGACTAGCGGGGGGAGGGGTGAGCAGTTCTTC.